This T cell receptor (beta chain) was documented in a study of blood T cell repertoires in COVID-19. This CDR3 comprises 16 residues. Germline loops: CDR1 LNHDA, CDR2 SQIVND (reference sequence). With 6 bases clipped from V and 0 bases from J, the junction kept 5 bases outside the gene matches. Original processing methods: Reference gene primer amplification yielded estimated nucleated cell counts. Sequencing was performed with immunoSEQ multiplex PCR; in TCRdb, only in-frame clones are kept and a portion is missing. That table gives V, J and clone size, and the DNA gave D and trimming. The table has around 130,000 clones, roughly 78% seen once.

The genes are TRBV19 and TRBJ2-2, with 9 nucleotides matching TRBD1. Sequencing was done on a sample of peripheral blood. The sequence came from a man in his fifties or sixties with active or convalescent COVID-19. The CDR3 region is CASRNRGRANTGELFF. The DNA for the CDR3 is TGTGCCAGTAGGAACAGGGGGCGGGCGAACACCGGGGAGCTGTTTTTT.